This T cell receptor beta chain was identified during a study of T cells after yellow fever vaccination. Study as a whole: SMART-Seq v4 Ultra Low Input prepared libraries from low-cell fractions.

There are a few counts of this clonotype. Antigen specificity is unknown. Overall study findings and caveats: Booster samples showed a return of most primary-vaccination clones (about 97% CD4, about 87% CD8). The study found a weaker secondary response that peaked faster, day 5 versus 15.

The CDR3 length is 17 residues. V was clipped by 6 bases and J by 8 bases; unmatched bases: 20. Germline CDR1 is SGHTA and CDR2 is FQGNSA. Generation of TCR cDNA used 5'RACE template switching (which added a universal primer site and UMIs). TCRdb reprocessed the 5' RACE reads with MiXCR, giving one entry per CDR3 protein. The sample consists of approximately 130,000 distinct CDR3 sequences, approximately 14% of them appearing once. The sequences come from CD8+ T cells sorted from PBMCs, collected 5 days after the yellow fever booster vaccination. The chain employs TRBV7-2 and TRBJ2-5, with 8 bases that match TRBD1. This receptor was taken from a man between 18 and 35 years old who received the YFV17D yellow fever vaccine. The CDR3 sequence: CASSLRVVVTGDSTQYF. CDR3 sequence (DNA): TGTGCCAGCAGTCTTCGGGTCGTTGTGACAGGGGATAGCACCCAGTACTTC. The full variable domain, in which reference TRBV7-2 and TRBJ2-5 provide the parts outside the CDR3, is GAGVSQSPSNKVTEKGKDVELRCDPISGHTALYWYRQSLGQGLEFLIYFQGNSAPDKSGLPSDRFSAERTGGSVSTLTIQRTQQEDSAVYLCASSLRVVVTGDSTQYFGPGTRLLVL.